Here is one T cell receptor beta chain with its context. CDR1 and CDR2 from the germline V gene are GTSNPN and SVGIG (reference sequence). With 8 bases removed from V and 6 bases from J, the gap between germline ends came to 16 bases. The CDR3 has 13 amino acids. Produced via immunoSEQ multiplex PCR; TCRdb's table is partial and in-frame only. The table records 25,000 to 30,000 clones, about three quarters of them present only once. Grafts had their tissue processed, releasing intraepithelial and lamina propria lymphocytes. The data belong to a study of graft-versus-host responses after intestinal transplantation.

The receptor's source is a human patient who received an intestinal transplant, so some T cells may come from the graft donor. The chain is built from TRBV30 and TRBJ2-2; D is possibly TRBD2 (5 bases). Material: ileum tissue, obtained 98 days after intestinal transplantation. In nucleotides, the CDR3 is TGTGCCCGGACTGTCGAAGATCCCGGGGAGCTGTTTTTT. Protein sequence: CARTVEDPGELFF.